The subject of this entry is one TCR beta chain. The junction differs from germline at one of its ends, possibly a read error. CDR1 is PRHDT, CDR2 FYEKMQ, per germline (reference sequence). The CDR3 sequence is 13 residues long. This entry is derived from a study of cytomegalovirus exposure and HLA in healthy donors. Study details: Around 87 million unique TCRs, all from HLA-typed donors, were included in an early release of the data.

The study ran its PCR with 60 Vbeta and 13 Jbeta primers. Produced via immunoSEQ multiplex PCR; TCRdb's table is partial and in-frame only. In total, the table holds some 82,000 clones. Participants comprised healthy donors of bone marrow. What was sequenced was PBMCs. The clonotype comes from a woman aged 25-40 years in good health and CMV-seronegative. The V call is TRBV13, the J call TRBJ1-6, with D tentatively TRBD1 (6 bases). The CDR3 reads CASSLGQNSPLHF. CDR3 in DNA: TGTGCCAGCAGCCTAGGACAGAATTCACCCCTCCACTTT.